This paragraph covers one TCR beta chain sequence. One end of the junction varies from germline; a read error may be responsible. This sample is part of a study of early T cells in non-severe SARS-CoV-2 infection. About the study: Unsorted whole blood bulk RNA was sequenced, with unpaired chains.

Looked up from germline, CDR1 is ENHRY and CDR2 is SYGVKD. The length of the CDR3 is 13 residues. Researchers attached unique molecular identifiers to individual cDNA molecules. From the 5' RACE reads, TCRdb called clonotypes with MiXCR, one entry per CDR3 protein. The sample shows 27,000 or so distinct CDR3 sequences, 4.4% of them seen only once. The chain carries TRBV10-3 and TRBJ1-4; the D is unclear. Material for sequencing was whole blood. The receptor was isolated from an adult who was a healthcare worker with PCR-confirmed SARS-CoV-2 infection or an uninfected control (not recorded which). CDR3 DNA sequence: TGTCCCATCAGTGGTTGGGGATTTGAAAAACTGTTTTTT. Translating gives CPISGWGFEKLFF.